This T cell receptor beta chain comes out of a study of blood T cell repertoires in COVID-19. The V gene end was trimmed by 2 bases and the J gene end by 5 bases; junction bases not matched to a gene: 6. This CDR3 contains 15 residues. Germline V gives CDR1 LGHNA, CDR2 YNFKEQ. Assay used: immunoSEQ multiplex PCR; TCRdb lists only in-frame clones, some missing. The data hold about 180,000 clones, with over 75% observed a single time. The sequence came from a human donor with acute COVID-19. The donor label of this sample is uncertain. V is TRBV4-2 and J is TRBJ2-4, with 7 bases aligning to TRBD1. Sequencing was done on a sample of PBMCs or T cells enriched from blood (not recorded which). CDR3 protein: CASSQSNRGQNIQYF. The DNA of the CDR3 is TGTGCCAGCAGCCAATCGAACAGGGGCCAAAACATTCAGTACTTC.